The 30 T cell receptor beta chains presented below share a single source sample, sequenced in a study of blood T cell repertoires in COVID-19. Profiling relied on immunoSEQ multiplex PCR, and the TCRdb table lists in-frame clones only, not all of them. Among tens of thousands of clones listed, 70% to 90% were seen once. Sequenced material: peripheral blood. The receptors were gathered from a man aged 60 to 75 with COVID-19, enrolled during active disease.

The chain links TRBV11-2 to TRBJ2-7; 9 nucleotides match TRBD1. Germline-derived CDR1 and CDR2 are SGHAT and FQNNGV. Unmatched junction bases numbered 9, after V lost 5 bases and J lost 4 bases. There are 15 residues in the CDR3. CDR3 sequence (DNA): TGTGCCAGCAGCCCCTCGACAGGGGGAGTATACGAGCAGTACTTC. The encoded protein is CASSPSTGGVYEQYF. The variable domain in full, completed from reference TRBV11-2 and TRBJ2-7, reads EAGVAQSPRYKIIEKRQSVAFWCNPISGHATLYWYQQILGQGPKLLIQFQNNGVVDDSQLPKDRFSAERLKGVDSTLKIQPAKLEDSAVYLCASSPSTGGVYEQYFGPGTRLTVT.

The rearrangement joins TRBV5-1 to TRBJ2-1; 9 nucleotides match TRBD1. V shed 7 bases, J shed 4 bases, and the junction held 6 bases outside the gene matches. Germline CDR1 and CDR2: SGHRS and YFSETQ. CDR3 length: 14 amino acids. The CDR3 region is CASLPGQGYNEQFF. The CDR3 DNA is TGCGCCAGCTTACCGGGACAGGGTTACAATGAGCAGTTCTTC.

This clone was seen a handful of times. The V gene is TRBV7-3, the J gene TRBJ2-1; perhaps TRBD1 as D (6 bases). Germline values: CDR1 SGHTA, CDR2 FQGTGA. The CDR3 totals 14 residues. V lost 5 bases and J lost 8, with 16 bases in between. For the CDR3, the DNA is TGTGCCAGCAGCCAAGCGGCCAGGGGAGATGAGCAGTTCTTC. It translates to CASSQAARGDEQFF.

Comment on this clone: The junction differs from germline at one of its ends, possibly a read error. The rearrangement links TRBV6-5 to TRBJ1-1; D remains unclear. The germline V gene has CDR1 MNHEY and CDR2 SVGAGI. The length of the CDR3 is 15 residues. The CDR3 loop reads CASSSQLSGNAEAFF. For the CDR3, the DNA is TGTGCCAGCAGTTCACAATTGTCGGGGAACGCTGAAGCTTTCTTT.

V and J are TRBV5-1 and TRBJ1-4; D call uncertain. The V end was cut by 4 bases, the J end by 4 bases, with 8 bases between. The CDR3 length is 13 residues. CDR1 is SGHRS, CDR2 YFSETQ, per germline. The CDR3 sequence: CASSPGDNEKLFF. The CDR3 bases are TGCGCCAGCAGCCCCGGGGATAATGAAAAACTGTTTTTT. The whole variable domain, filled in from reference TRBV5-1 and TRBJ1-4, reads KAGVTQTPRYLIKTRGQQVTLSCSPISGHRSVSWYQQTPGQGLQFLFEYFSETQRNKGNFPGRFSGRQFSNSRSEMNVSTLELGDSALYLCASSPGDNEKLFFGSGTQLSVL.

The chain joins TRBV7-2 to TRBJ2-5, with D unresolved. The CDR3 extends over 15 amino acids. V dropped 2 bases and J dropped 1 base, with 11 bases sitting between them. Germline V gene lookup returns CDR1 SGHTA and CDR2 FQGNSA. In DNA form, the CDR3 reads TGTGCCAGCAGCTTATACCCAGGCACCCAAGAGACCCAGTACTTC. Protein sequence: CASSLYPGTQETQYF.

V and J are TRBV6-5 and TRBJ1-6, with a tentative D call TRBD1 (6 bases). Germline values: CDR1 MNHEY, CDR2 SVGAGI. Trimming shortened V by 0 bases and J by 10 bases, and 16 bases separated the two germline ends. The CDR3 has 16 residues. CDR3 loop: CASSYSGRGFQSPLHF. CDR3 nucleotides: TGTGCCAGCAGTTACTCGGGCAGGGGATTCCAATCACCCCTCCACTTT.

J is TRBJ1-1 and V is TRBV7-9; no reliable D call. V was clipped by 2 bases and J by 5 bases, with 6 bases between them. The CDR3 contains 12 residues. Germline CDR1 SEHNR, CDR2 FQNEAQ (reference sequence). The CDR3 nucleotides read TGTGCCAGCAGCTTACAGGAAACTGAAGCTTTCTTT. Its translation: CASSLQETEAFF.

The chain uses TRBV30 and TRBJ2-1; tentatively, D is TRBD2 (6 bases). Trimming removed 3 bases from V and 10 bases from J, with 19 bases in between. Germline V gene lookup returns CDR1 GTSNPN and CDR2 SVGIG (reference sequence). This CDR3 has 14 amino acids. The CDR3 DNA sequence: TGTGCCTGGAGGACCGGGACTGGGGGTCAGGAGCAGTTCTTC. It codes for CAWRTGTGGQEQFF.

This chain joins TRBV3-1 (or the pseudogene TRBV3-2) and TRBJ2-1; D is possibly TRBD2 (5 bases). The CDR3 length is 12 residues. Germline CDR1 reads LGHDT; CDR2 reads YNNKEL (reference sequence). V dropped 2 bases and J dropped 15 bases, with 14 bases sitting between them. The CDR3 DNA reads TGTGCCAGCAGCCAATCCAGCCTAGCTCCGTTCTTC. Amino acids: CASSQSSLAPFF.

The V call is TRBV7-9, the J call TRBJ1-3, with D unclear. V was shortened by 4 bases and J by 3 bases, with 16 bases between the two germline ends. The V gene's germline CDR1 is SEHNR and CDR2 FQNEAQ (reference sequence). CDR3 length: 16 residues. The CDR3 reads CASSSSSGRVGNTIYF. The CDR3 DNA reads TGTGCCAGCAGCTCAAGTTCAGGCAGAGTTGGAAACACCATATATTTT.

The sample holds one count of this clone. The V gene is TRBV9, the J gene TRBJ1-1, with D possibly matching TRBD1 (6 bases). This CDR3 has 16 amino acids. Germline lookup yields CDR1 SGDLS and CDR2 YYNGEE. Trimming stripped 2 bases from V and 1 base from J, with 15 bases between. CDR3 residues: CASSVGGQPPNTEAFF. The CDR3 bases are TGTGCCAGCAGCGTCGGGGGGCAACCTCCGAACACTGAAGCTTTCTTT.

J is TRBJ1-5 and V is TRBV6-6; D possibly corresponds to TRBD1 (5 bases). This CDR3 has 13 residues. Germline V gives CDR1 MNHNY, CDR2 SVGAGI (reference sequence). V lost 6 bases to trimming and J lost 4 bases, with 10 bases between them. As DNA, the CDR3 is TGTGCCAGCAGACCGACAGAAAATCAGCCCCAGCATTTT. It encodes CASRPTENQPQHF.

The chain uses TRBV5-1 and TRBJ2-2, with 9 bases lining up with TRBD1. The V gene's germline CDR1 is SGHRS and CDR2 YFSETQ. The trim removed 5 bases at V and 1 base at J, leaving 9 bases unmatched. The length of the CDR3 is 17 residues. The CDR3 reads CASSWRSGQGNTGELFF. CDR3 coding DNA: TGCGCCAGCAGTTGGAGGTCGGGACAGGGGAACACCGGGGAGCTGTTTTTT.

This clone was recorded only once. The V call is TRBV9, the J call TRBJ2-2; 8 nucleotides line up with TRBD2. The germline V gene has CDR1 SGDLS and CDR2 YYNGEE. The CDR3 runs 14 residues. The V segment lost 4 bases and the J segment 6 bases; nucleotides outside the gene matches: 5. The CDR3 DNA sequence: TGTGCCAGCAGCTTTAGCGGGGTGGCCGGGGAGCTGTTTTTT. Residues: CASSFSGVAGELFF.

This clone was seen only a few times. Different DNA sequences within this sample yield the same CDR3. The chain employs TRBV9 and TRBJ2-3; 7 bases align to TRBD2. Germline assignment: CDR1 SGDLS and CDR2 YYNGEE. CDR3 length: 15 residues. V was pared by 7 bases and J by 0 bases, with 8 bases of the junction left unmatched. CDR3 nucleotides: TGTGCCAGCTCCTTCAGCGGGACTAGCACAGATACGCAGTATTTT. The encoded protein is CASSFSGTSTDTQYF. Drawing the rest from reference TRBV9 and TRBJ2-3, the complete variable domain is DSGVTQTPKHLITATGQRVTLRCSPRSGDLSVYWYQQSLDQGLQFLIQYYNGEERAKGNILERFSAQQFPDLHSELNLSSLELGDSALYFCASSFSGTSTDTQYFGPGTRLTVL.

This chain joins TRBV19 and TRBJ2-2, with a weak D call TRBD2 (7 bases). The germline V gene has CDR1 LNHDA and CDR2 SQIVND (reference sequence). The CDR3 covers 16 residues. The V gene lost 9 bases and the J gene lost 5 bases, with 22 bases spanning the gap. The CDR3 sequence is CASSLGGGARTGELFF. CDR3 sequence (DNA): TGTGCCAGCAGTTTAGGAGGGGGGGCGCGAACCGGGGAGCTGTTTTTT.

This clone was observed a handful of times. The rearrangement joins TRBV7-2 to TRBJ2-5, with 7 bases that match TRBD1. The germline V gene has CDR1 SGHTA and CDR2 FQGNSA. Trimming at V came to 5 bases and at J to 5 bases, leaving 14 bases not matched to a gene. The CDR3 contains 16 residues. CDR3 nucleotide sequence: TGTGCCAGCAGCCCTCCGGGACAGCTAGTCGGGGAGACCCAGTACTTC. Translated: CASSPPGQLVGETQYF.

The V gene is TRBV19, the J gene TRBJ1-5, with 7 bases lining up with TRBD1. J lost 7 bases, V lost 0 bases, and 9 bases had no gene match. This CDR3 comprises 16 residues. Germline CDR1 LNHDA, CDR2 SQIVND (reference sequence). CDR3 region: CASSIEETGKRQPQHF. The CDR3 DNA is TGTGCCAGTAGTATAGAGGAGACAGGGAAAAGGCAGCCCCAGCATTTT.

The chain is built from TRBV28 and TRBJ1-1; D is undetermined. CDR1 and CDR2 from the germline V gene are MDHEN and SYDVKM. Between the trimmed V and J ends, which lost 6 bases and 1 base, there was a span of 12 bases. The CDR3 has 14 amino acids. The CDR3 DNA reads TGTGCCAGCAGCCCGCGGCGGGGGAACACTGAAGCTTTCTTT. It yields the protein CASSPRRGNTEAFF.

This chain joins TRBV2 and TRBJ1-6, with D hard to call. The V end lost 6 bases, the J end lost 14 bases, and 17 bases lay between the germline ends. Germline CDR1 reads SNHLY; CDR2 reads FYNNEI. The CDR3 contains 13 residues. The CDR3 nucleotides read TGTGCCAGCAGGGAGGGTCACCGAGTATCCCTCCACTTT. Its translation is CASREGHRVSLHF.

The chain combines TRBV11-3 with TRBJ2-7; unclear D gene. Per germline, CDR1 SGHNT and CDR2 YENEEA. This CDR3 has 17 amino acids. Between the trimmed V and J ends, which lost 2 bases and 2 bases, there was a span of 19 bases. The DNA of the CDR3 is TGTGCCAGCAGCTTAAAAAGCGCAGAGCGAGCAACCTACGAGCAGTACTTC. Its protein is CASSLKSAERATYEQYF.

The chain employs TRBV18 and TRBJ1-4; unclear D gene. V lost 3 bases and J 3 bases, leaving 11 bases between the germline ends. The CDR3 totals 15 residues. Germline values: CDR1 KGHSH, CDR2 LQKENI. CDR3 sequence reads: CASSPTPPANEKLFF. The CDR3 nucleotides are TGTGCCAGCTCACCCACCCCGCCGGCTAATGAAAAACTGTTTTTT.

This chain links TRBV4-1 with TRBJ1-4; 8 bases map to TRBD1. Germline V gene lookup returns CDR1 MGHRA and CDR2 YSYEKL. V lost 1 base, J lost 7 bases, and 11 bases stayed unmatched. The CDR3 extends over 17 amino acids. CDR3 sequence: CASSQGVNQGAGEKLFF. The CDR3, as DNA: TGCGCCAGCAGCCAAGGGGTGAATCAGGGGGCGGGTGAAAAACTGTTTTTT.

The chain is built from TRBV7-2 and TRBJ1-2, with D maybe TRBD1 (5 bases). The CDR3 has 16 residues. Trimming left V 5 bases short and J 4 bases short, with 20 bases between. Germline V CDR1 and CDR2: SGHTA, FQGNSA. Written as DNA, the CDR3 is TGTGCCAGCAGCGCCTCTCGCACGGGGGGGGGCTATGGCTACACCTTC. Translation: CASSASRTGGGYGYTF.

The chain joins TRBV7-9 to TRBJ2-5; maybe TRBD1 (6 bases). The CDR3 has 17 amino acids. CDR1 SEHNR and CDR2 FQNEAQ come from the germline V gene (reference sequence). V was clipped by 2 bases and J by 2 bases, with 18 bases between them. As DNA, the CDR3 is TGTGCCAGCAGCTTATATATAGGGTTAGGGGGACAAGAGACCCAGTACTTC. This codes for CASSLYIGLGGQETQYF. The whole variable domain, filled in from reference TRBV7-9 and TRBJ2-5, reads DTGVSQNPRHKITKRGQNVTFRCDPISEHNRLYWYRQTLGQGPEFLTYFQNEAQLEKSRLLSDRFSAERPKGSFSTLEIQRTEQGDSAMYLCASSLYIGLGGQETQYFGPGTRLLVL.

The rearrangement links TRBV7-3 to TRBJ1-3; D may be TRBD1 (5 bases). V shed 5 bases and J shed 0 bases, with 20 bases lying between them. Germline V gene lookup returns CDR1 SGHTA and CDR2 FQGTGA. The length of the CDR3 is 18 residues. CDR3 nucleotide sequence: TGTGCCAGCAGCCACACCGGGGGACGAAGGGACTCTGGAAACACCATATATTTT. It translates to CASSHTGGRRDSGNTIYF.

J is TRBJ2-5 and V is TRBV5-6; 7 bases map to TRBD2. Germline V gives CDR1 SGHDT, CDR2 YYEEEE. V dropped 2 bases and J dropped 5; count of bases not matched to a gene: 9. The CDR3 has 15 residues. The CDR3 DNA reads as TGTGCCAGCAGCTTCGGGGGAGGGCCGTATGAGACCCAGTACTTC. Translating gives CASSFGGGPYETQYF.

The V and J genes are TRBV30 and TRBJ2-7; D unresolved. V was pared by 3 bases and J by 8 bases, with 11 bases between. CDR1 and CDR2 (germline): GTSNPN, SVGIG (reference sequence). The length of the CDR3 is 11 residues. The CDR3 DNA sequence: TGTGCCTGGAGAGTGGGCACACAGCAGTACTTC. Amino acid sequence: CAWRVGTQQYF.

This clone was observed a handful of times. The chain joins TRBV27 to TRBJ2-2; perhaps TRBD1 as D (5 bases). CDR3 length: 14 residues. The germline gives CDR1 MNHEY, CDR2 SMNVEV (reference sequence). The CDR3 DNA sequence: TGTGCAACCAGGGTGGCTGAATACACCGGGGAGCTGTTTTTT. Its protein product is CATRVAEYTGELFF.